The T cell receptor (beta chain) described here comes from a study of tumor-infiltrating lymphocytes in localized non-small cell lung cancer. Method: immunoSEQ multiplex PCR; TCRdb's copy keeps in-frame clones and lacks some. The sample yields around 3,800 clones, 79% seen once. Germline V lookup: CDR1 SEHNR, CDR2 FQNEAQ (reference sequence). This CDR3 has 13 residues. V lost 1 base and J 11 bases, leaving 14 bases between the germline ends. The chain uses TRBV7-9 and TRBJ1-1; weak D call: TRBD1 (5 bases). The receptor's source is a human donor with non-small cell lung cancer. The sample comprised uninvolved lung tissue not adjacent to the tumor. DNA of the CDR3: TGTGCCAGCAGCTTAGAGGGGCCCCGGCAGGCTTTCTTT. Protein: CASSLEGPRQAFF.